A single sample gave rise to the 17 T cell receptor beta chains below, sequenced in a study of CD4 T cells in relation to SARS-CoV-2 and coronaviruses. The table came from immunoSEQ multiplex PCR; TCRdb's copy has only in-frame clones and leaves some out. Found here are 20,000 to 30,000 clones, around 78% of them singletons; the top ten hold 20% to 25%. Unexposed donor CD4+ T cells date from about 2011-2019, before the COVID-19 pandemic. After more than eight days of culture, CD4+ T cells were isolated. These receptors have no known antigen. The sequenced sample was CD4+ T cells from PBMCs, cultured in vitro. These receptors all come from a human donor in good health.

J is TRBJ1-2 and V is TRBV6-5; D unresolved. V lost 7 bases and J lost 6, with 15 bases in between. Germline-derived CDR1 and CDR2 are MNHEY and SVGAGI. The length of the CDR3 is 13 residues. CDR3 residues: CASTSPGPDGYTF. In DNA, the CDR3 is TGTGCCAGCACCTCCCCGGGCCCCGATGGCTACACCTTC.

The genes are TRBV6-5 and TRBJ2-5; 7 bases fit TRBD2. There are 12 residues in the CDR3. The V gene's germline CDR1 is MNHEY and CDR2 SVGAGI. V lost 8 bases and J lost 2; bases outside the gene matches: 2. CDR3 in DNA: TGTGCCAGCGGGGGGGAACAAGAGACCCAGTACTTC. It specifies CASGGEQETQYF.

The rearrangement links TRBV4-1 to TRBJ2-5; D is unclear. Trimming pared 3 bases from V and 4 bases from J, leaving 9 bases between. In germline, CDR1 is MGHRA, CDR2 YSYEKL. The CDR3 extends over 13 amino acids. CDR3 region: CASSHTLLETQYF. The CDR3 bases are TGCGCCAGCAGCCATACTCTCCTAGAGACCCAGTACTTC.

This chain connects TRBV5-1 to TRBJ2-7, with D perhaps given as TRBD1 or TRBD2 (5 bases each). Trimming cost V 5 bases and J 3 bases, with 18 bases left between them. The CDR3 covers 15 residues. In germline, CDR1 is SGHRS, CDR2 YFSETQ. The CDR3 region is CASSLGTDKIYEQYF. The CDR3, as DNA: TGCGCCAGCAGTTTAGGGACGGATAAGATCTACGAGCAGTACTTC.

This chain joins TRBV7-9 and TRBJ2-5; D is unresolved. V gave up 5 bases and J gave up 5 bases, with 24 bases separating them. The CDR3 is 17 amino acids. Germline V lookup: CDR1 SEHNR, CDR2 FQNEAQ (reference sequence). CDR3 DNA: TGTGCCAGCAGCCCCTCTAACCGTGGGCAGCCCAGGGAGACCCAGTACTTC. Protein: CASSPSNRGQPRETQYF.

This chain uses TRBV5-1 with TRBJ2-1; 11 bases line up with TRBD1. Germline V CDR1 and CDR2: SGHRS, YFSETQ. The V and J ends lost 2 bases and 6 bases, in that order; junction bases with no gene match: 4. The CDR3 has 15 residues. The CDR3 DNA sequence: TGCGCCAGCAGCTTTTACGGGACAGGGGGCAATGAGCAGTTCTTC. Amino acid sequence: CASSFYGTGGNEQFF.

The chain employs TRBV11-2 and TRBJ1-1; D ambiguous. CDR3 length: 13 residues. The ends were cut back, 1 base at V and 7 bases at J, with 10 bases in the middle. CDR1 is SGHAT and CDR2 is FQNNGV in the germline V gene. CDR3 DNA sequence: TGTGCCAGCAGCTTAGTAGGTTTGGGTGAAGCTTTCTTT. Translated: CASSLVGLGEAFF.

The rearrangement joins TRBV11-1 to TRBJ2-5; D perhaps matches TRBD2 (6 bases). In germline, CDR1 is SGHAT, CDR2 FQDESV (reference sequence). The CDR3 runs 15 residues. V dropped 5 bases and J dropped 2 bases, with 15 bases sitting between them. In DNA form, the CDR3 reads TGTGCCAGCAGCCTATCGGAGGGGCCTCAAGAGACCCAGTACTTC. The encoded protein is CASSLSEGPQETQYF.

V usage is TRBV10-1 and J usage is TRBJ1-2; D remains unclear. Germline V gives CDR1 WNHNN, CDR2 SYGVQD (reference sequence). The CDR3 has 14 amino acids. Trimming took 4 bases from V and 8 from J, leaving 17 bases between them. CDR3 sequence (DNA): TGCGCCAGCAGTGGGGCCCCGTCCGGAGGAGGCTACACCTTC. Residues: CASSGAPSGGGYTF.

CDR3 protein: CASSLGSAYGYTF. The CDR3 DNA sequence: TGCGCCAGCAGCTTAGGCAGCGCCTATGGCTACACCTTC. The chain uses TRBV5-1 and TRBJ1-2; D not resolved. Germline CDR1 and CDR2: SGHRS and YFSETQ. The CDR3 is 13 residues long. Trimming took off 2 bases at V and 4 bases at J, with 9 bases between the two ends.

V is TRBV7-2 and J is TRBJ2-3, with 9 bases lining up with TRBD2. Losses at the gene ends were 0 bases for V and 6 bases for J; bases not matched to a gene: 7. The length of the CDR3 is 16 residues. CDR1 is SGHTA and CDR2 is FQGNSA in the germline V gene. The CDR3 nucleotides are TGTGCCAGCAGCTTAGCTGCGCGGGGGGGCAGCGATACGCAGTATTTT. Its protein product is CASSLAARGGSDTQYF. Looking up the rest from reference TRBV7-2 and TRBJ2-3 gives the full variable domain: GAGVSQSPSNKVTEKGKDVELRCDPISGHTALYWYRQSLGQGLEFLIYFQGNSAPDKSGLPSDRFSAERTGGSVSTLTIQRTQQEDSAVYLCASSLAARGGSDTQYFGPGTRLTVL.

The genes are TRBV5-4 and TRBJ2-7; D is unresolved. CDR1 and CDR2 from the germline V gene are SGHNT and YYREEE (reference sequence). The ends were cut back, 2 bases at V and 7 bases at J, with 13 bases in the middle. The CDR3 covers 13 residues. Here the CDR3 DNA reads TGTGCCAGCAGCTTAACACCCTACCGGGAGCAGTACTTC. This gives the protein CASSLTPYREQYF.

A single count supports this clone. J is TRBJ1-4 and V is TRBV5-6; D is unresolved. The CDR3 length is 15 residues. V lost 3 bases to trimming and J lost 0 bases, with 9 bases between them. Germline assignment: CDR1 SGHDT and CDR2 YYEEEE. This chain's CDR3 is CASSYPGATNEKLFF. Here the CDR3 DNA reads TGTGCCAGCAGCTATCCGGGAGCAACTAATGAAAAACTGTTTTTT.

This clone has only a few counts. The rearrangement uses TRBV5-4 and TRBJ2-1, with 8 bases identical to TRBD1. Germline values: CDR1 SGHNT, CDR2 YYREEE (reference sequence). The J segment lost 3 bases and the V segment lost 1 base, leaving 0 bases of the junction unmatched. CDR3 size: 14 residues. In nucleotides, the CDR3 is TGTGCCAGCAGCTTGACAGGGGGCTACAATGAGCAGTTCTTC. It encodes CASSLTGGYNEQFF.

This clone was seen only once. The chain employs TRBV6-2 or TRBV6-3 and TRBJ2-5; 11 bases align to TRBD2. This CDR3 has 16 residues. Per germline, CDR1 MNHEY and CDR2 SVGEGT. The V and J ends lost 1 base and 9 bases, in that order; junction bases with no gene match: 10. The CDR3 bases are TGTGCCAGCAGTTACTTGCCTAGCGGGGGGCCAATGGCCCAGTACTTC. It encodes CASSYLPSGGPMAQYF.

The chain combines TRBV30 with TRBJ2-7, with D possibly matching TRBD1 (5 bases). Germline CDR1 is GTSNPN and CDR2 is SVGIG (reference sequence). The V and J ends lost 8 bases and 6 bases respectively, with 23 bases between them. The CDR3 has 14 residues. CDR3 protein: CAVTLGPALPEQYF. Written as DNA, the CDR3 is TGTGCCGTGACCTTGGGGCCGGCCCTTCCCGAGCAGTACTTC. Full variable domain (rest looked up from reference TRBV30 and TRBJ2-7): SQTIHQWPATLVQPVGSPLSLECTVEGTSNPNLYWYRQAAGRGLQLLFYSVGIGQISSEVPQNLSASRPQDRQFILSSKKLLLSDSGFYLCAVTLGPALPEQYFGPGTRLTVT.

The chain joins TRBV3-1 (or the pseudogene TRBV3-2) to TRBJ1-5, with D possibly TRBD1 on 5 matching bases. The germline V gene has CDR1 LGHDT and CDR2 YNNKEL (reference sequence). Deletions cut 1 base from V and 4 bases from J, with 26 bases between. This CDR3 is 20 amino acids long. CDR3 in DNA: TGTGCCAGCAGCCAAGGTCATGGGAAGGGACGTGGCGGCAGTAATCAGCCCCAGCATTTT. The encoded protein is CASSQGHGKGRGGSNQPQHF.